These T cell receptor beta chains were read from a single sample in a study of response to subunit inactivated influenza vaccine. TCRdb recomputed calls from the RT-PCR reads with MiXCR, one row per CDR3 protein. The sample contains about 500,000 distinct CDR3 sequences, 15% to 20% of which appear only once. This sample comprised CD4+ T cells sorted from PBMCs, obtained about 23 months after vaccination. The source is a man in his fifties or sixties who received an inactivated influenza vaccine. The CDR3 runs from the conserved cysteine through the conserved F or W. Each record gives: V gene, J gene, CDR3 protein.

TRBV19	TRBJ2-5	CASSIGGTEQETQYF
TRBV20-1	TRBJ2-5	CSAPTGGLMTQYF
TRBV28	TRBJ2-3	CASSLFTSGRVTDTQYF
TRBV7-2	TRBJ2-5	CASSPSRALQETQYF
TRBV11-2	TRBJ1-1	CASSRSLGRTEAFF
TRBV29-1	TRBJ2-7	CSVVGTGAVPEQYF
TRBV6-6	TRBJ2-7	CASNTGPSYEQYF
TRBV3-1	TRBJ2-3	CASSPSGGLTDTQYF
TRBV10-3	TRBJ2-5	CAISESNRKETQYF
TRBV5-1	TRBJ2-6	CASSPSSGANVLTF
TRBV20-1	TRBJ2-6	CSARPPTRAGANVLTF
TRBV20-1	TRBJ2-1	CSARGLNSQKNEQFF
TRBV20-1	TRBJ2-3	CSARDPRQSTDTQYF
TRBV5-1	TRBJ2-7	CASSLANRRGYEQYF
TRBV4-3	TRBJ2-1	CASSQSRTGFNEQFF
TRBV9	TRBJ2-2	CASSATTPGTGELFF
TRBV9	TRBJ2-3	CASSAKTNTDTQYF
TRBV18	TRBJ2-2	CASSPMGALHTGELFF
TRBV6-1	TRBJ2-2	CASSRKGQGTGELFF
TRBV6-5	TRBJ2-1	CASSRESGEQFF
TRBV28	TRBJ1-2	CASSRPAGSATNYGYTF
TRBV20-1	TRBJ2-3	CSAGIAGGGTDTQYF
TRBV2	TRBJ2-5	CASSEDARGKETQYF
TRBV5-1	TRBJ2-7	CASSLDTGTSSYEQYF